This is a list of T cell receptor beta chains from one sample in a study of post-analysis software for immune sequencing data. TCRdb itself ran the PCR reads through MiXCR, one entry per CDR3 protein. The sample lists more than 450,000 distinct CDR3 sequences; about 44% were seen once. Sequenced sample: blood. The receptors originated from a girl aged 5-17 years with multiple sclerosis. Both conserved end residues are part of each CDR3. Fields, in order: clone size, V gene, J gene, CDR3 length, D gene, CDR3 protein, CDR3 DNA. A D gene is named only where the DNA matches it firmly. Size is stated for part of the rows, as once, few or many counts, or as a class when the clone is expanded.

.,TRBV7-9,TRBJ2-7,14,.,CASSLAHLGDEQYF,TGTGCCAGCAGCTTAGCGCATCTCGGGGACGAGCAGTACTTC
few,TRBV24-1,TRBJ1-5,13,.,CATSGRGNQPQHF,TGTGCCACCAGTGGAAGGGGTAATCAGCCCCAGCATTTT
.,TRBV6-1,TRBJ1-2,14,.,CASRTPSVNYGYTF,TGTGCCAGCAGGACTCCTTCGGTTAACTATGGCTACACCTTC
.,TRBV5-5,TRBJ2-5,14,TRBD1,CASSPGDRQETQYF,TGTGCCAGCAGCCCGGGGGACAGGCAAGAGACCCAGTACTTC
.,TRBV7-9,TRBJ1-2,16,TRBD1,CASSSLMDRTRYGYTF,TGTGCCAGCAGCTCACTGATGGACAGGACCCGCTATGGCTACACCTTC
.,TRBV12-3/TRBV12-4,TRBJ2-5,14,.,CASSLEVEQETQYF,TGTGCCAGCAGTTTAGAAGTCGAACAAGAGACCCAGTACTTC
few,TRBV10-3,TRBJ2-1,14,TRBD2,CAIRSGTSYNEQFF,TGCGCCATTCGGAGCGGGACCTCCTACAATGAGCAGTTCTTC
.,TRBV6-1,TRBJ1-2,14,.,CASSEDQPRYGYTF,TGTGCCAGCAGTGAAGATCAGCCGCGCTATGGCTACACCTTC
.,TRBV10-3,TRBJ2-1,14,.,CAIRPEESYNEQFF,TGTGCCATCAGACCGGAGGAATCCTACAATGAGCAGTTCTTC
.,TRBV7-9,TRBJ2-5,14,.,CASSTLTGEETQYF,TGTGCCAGCAGCACCCTGACAGGAGAAGAGACCCAGTACTTC
once,TRBV25-1,TRBJ1-4,13,TRBD1,CASSGTGDEKLFF,TGTGCCAGCAGTGGTACAGGGGATGAAAAACTGTTTTTT
.,TRBV12-3/TRBV12-4,TRBJ2-4,14,.,CASSSQGASDIQYF,TGTGCCAGCAGTTCTCAGGGAGCGTCGGACATTCAGTACTTC
.,TRBV12-3/TRBV12-4,TRBJ2-3,13,.,CASSFGRTDTQNF,TGTGCCAGCAGTTTCGGGCGCACAGATACGCAGAATTTT
.,TRBV10-3,TRBJ2-7,14,TRBD1,CAISMTGVSYEQYF,TGTGCCATCAGTATGACAGGGGTATCCTACGAGCAGTACTTC
.,TRBV12-3/TRBV12-4,TRBJ1-4,13,TRBD1,CASRWTGGEKLFF,TGTGCCAGCAGGTGGACAGGGGGCGAAAAACTGTTTTTT
.,TRBV4-1,TRBJ2-2,15,TRBD2,CASGEISGETGELFF,TGCGCCAGCGGGGAAATAAGCGGGGAGACCGGGGAGCTGTTTTTT
.,TRBV29-1,TRBJ2-3,15,TRBD2,CSAFHRDYNTNTQYF,TGCAGCGCTTTTCACCGGGACTACAACACAAATACGCAGTATTTT
few,TRBV29-1,TRBJ1-2,11,.,CSVWARRGYTF,TGCAGCGTGTGGGCCCGAAGGGGCTACACCTTC
.,TRBV7-9,TRBJ1-3,17,TRBD1,CASSPLDRVMYGNTIYF,TGTGCCAGCAGCCCTCTGGACAGGGTTATGTACGGAAACACCATATATTTT
few,TRBV27,TRBJ2-7,15,TRBD1,CASSFLDRGSYEQYF,TGTGCCAGCAGTTTTCTGGACAGGGGGTCCTACGAGCAGTACTTC
few,TRBV7-2,TRBJ1-1,11,.,CASHIDPEAFF,TGTGCCAGCCACATAGACCCTGAAGCTTTCTTT
.,TRBV20-1,TRBJ2-5,14,.,CSARVGSRVETQYF,TGCAGTGCTAGAGTTGGAAGCAGGGTAGAGACCCAGTACTTC
.,TRBV12-3/TRBV12-4,TRBJ2-5,15,TRBD1,CASSLLQGAAETQYF,TGTGCCAGCAGTTTATTGCAGGGGGCCGCGGAGACCCAGTACTTC
.,TRBV3-1,TRBJ2-7,16,TRBD2,CASSLRLAGAHYEQYF,TGTGCCAGCAGCCTTAGACTAGCGGGAGCCCACTACGAGCAGTACTTC
few,TRBV6-5,TRBJ1-5,14,.,CASSYRLGNQPQHF,TGTGCCAGCAGTTACCGGCTGGGCAATCAGCCCCAGCATTTT
.,TRBV7-3,TRBJ2-1,15,TRBD2,CASSPQRGDYNEQFF,TGTGCCAGCAGCCCCCAGCGGGGGGACTACAATGAGCAGTTCTTC
.,TRBV10-3,TRBJ2-7,21,TRBD2,CAISTLPTGLAGDRPTYEQYF,TGTGCCATCAGTACTCTGCCGACGGGACTAGCGGGAGATCGTCCGACCTACGAGCAGTACTTC
.,TRBV2,TRBJ2-1,13,.,CASSETLYNEQFF,TGTGCCAGCAGTGAAACTCTTTACAATGAGCAGTTCTTC
few,TRBV7-2,TRBJ2-5,14,.,CASSLAWEKETQYF,TGTGCCAGCAGCTTAGCGTGGGAGAAAGAGACCCAGTACTTC
.,TRBV5-1,TRBJ2-1,18,.,CASSLAVRRSYSYNEQFF,TGCGCCAGCAGCTTGGCCGTCCGGCGGTCATACTCCTACAATGAGCAGTTCTTC
.,TRBV10-3,TRBJ1-4,15,TRBD1,CAISESGQHNEKLFF,TGTGCCATCAGTGAGTCGGGACAGCATAATGAAAAACTGTTTTTT
.,TRBV20-1,TRBJ2-1,16,TRBD2,CSARDLGREWGNEQFF,TGCAGTGCTAGAGATCTCGGGCGGGAGTGGGGCAATGAGCAGTTCTTC
many,TRBV5-1,TRBJ2-5,13,TRBD1,CASSTGDLGTQYF,TGCGCCAGTTCGACAGGGGATCTAGGGACCCAGTACTTC
many,TRBV20-1,TRBJ2-1,13,TRBD1,CSAVQGFSDEQFF,TGCAGTGCCGTACAGGGGTTTAGCGATGAGCAGTTCTTC
.,TRBV4-1,TRBJ2-5,16,TRBD2,CASRLEPGGVQETQYF,TGCGCCAGCAGACTAGAGCCGGGAGGGGTACAAGAGACCCAGTACTTC
once,TRBV27,TRBJ2-1,17,TRBD2,CASSFRGGPSSYNEQFF,TGTGCCAGCAGTTTCCGCGGGGGACCGAGCTCCTACAATGAGCAGTTCTTC
.,TRBV12-3/TRBV12-4,TRBJ1-5,16,.,CASRYGGSHSNQPQHF,TGTGCCAGCAGATACGGAGGGAGTCATAGCAATCAGCCCCAGCATTTT
.,TRBV20-1,TRBJ2-3,13,TRBD2,CSAGLAGGAVRYF,TGCAGTGCCGGACTAGCGGGGGGGGCCGTACGGTATTTT
.,TRBV5-1,TRBJ2-1,13,.,CASSAVRGNEQFF,TGCGCCAGCAGCGCAGTTCGGGGCAATGAGCAGTTCTTC
once,TRBV5-5,TRBJ2-7,16,TRBD2,CASSLRDKRGNYEQYF,TGTGCCAGCAGCTTGAGAGACAAGCGGGGCAACTACGAGCAGTACTTC
many,TRBV5-1,TRBJ2-5,11,.,CASSLEGTQYF,TGTGCCAGCAGCTTGGAAGGGACCCAGTACTTC
few,TRBV7-8,TRBJ2-5,15,.,CASSLGRALGETQYF,TGTGCCAGCAGCTTAGGCAGGGCCCTAGGGGAGACCCAGTACTTC
.,TRBV10-2,TRBJ2-7,15,.,CASNLAGEGSYEQYF,TGCGCCAGCAATCTGGCAGGGGAAGGCTCCTACGAGCAGTACTTC
.,TRBV7-9,TRBJ1-2,15,TRBD1,CASSSDRGLRYGYTF,TGTGCCAGCAGCTCGGACAGGGGGCTACGCTATGGCTACACCTTC
.,TRBV20-1,TRBJ2-3,13,TRBD1,CSASGQATDTQYF,TGCAGTGCTAGCGGACAGGCCACAGATACGCAGTATTTT
.,TRBV12-3/TRBV12-4,TRBJ2-7,14,.,CASGPLSGSYGQYF,TGTGCCAGCGGGCCGCTTAGCGGCTCCTACGGGCAGTACTTC
.,TRBV20-1,TRBJ2-5,15,TRBD1,CSARVPGQSREAQYF,TGCAGTGCTAGAGTCCCGGGACAGTCCCGAGAGGCCCAGTACTTC
.,TRBV24-1,TRBJ2-3,14,.,CATGDLRGTDTQYF,TGTGCCACCGGTGATTTACGTGGCACAGATACGCAGTATTTT
.,TRBV20-1,TRBJ2-7,14,TRBD1,CSAEDRDSTYEQYF,TGCAGTGCTGAAGACCGGGACAGTACCTACGAGCAGTACTTC
.,TRBV6-5,TRBJ1-2,12,.,CASSEADYGCTF,TGTGCCAGCAGCGAGGCGGACTATGGCTGCACCTTC
.,TRBV12-3/TRBV12-4,TRBJ1-2,15,TRBD1,CASSFGTGAAYGYTF,TGTGCCAGCAGTTTTGGGACAGGGGCTGCCTATGGCTACACCTTC
few,TRBV5-1,TRBJ2-5,15,.,CASSGLRVTQETQYF,TGCGCCAGCAGCGGATTAAGGGTGACCCAAGAGACCCAGTACTTC
.,TRBV20-1,TRBJ2-6,14,.,CSAGGLSGANVLTF,TGCAGCGCTGGAGGGCTCTCTGGGGCCAACGTCCTGACTTTC
.,TRBV20-1,TRBJ2-3,14,.,CSARDPTRTDTQYF,TGCAGTGCTAGGGACCCGACCCGTACAGATACGCAGTATTTT
few,TRBV7-8,TRBJ1-2,17,.,CASSSQQDGRGAYGYTF,TGTGCCAGCAGCTCGCAACAGGACGGTCGAGGGGCCTATGGCTACACCTTC
.,TRBV27,TRBJ2-1,15,.,CASSLSGVLCNEQFF,TGCGCCAGCAGTTTATCTGGGGTCCTGTGCAATGAGCAGTTCTTC
.,TRBV27,TRBJ2-7,14,TRBD1,CASTTPGQGYEQYF,TGTGCCAGCACCACACCGGGACAGGGTTACGAGCAGTACTTC
few,TRBV6-6,TRBJ1-6,11,.,CASTRNSPLHF,TGTGCCAGCACCCGAAATTCACCCCTCCACTTT
once,TRBV20-1,TRBJ2-2,17,.,CSARIGVASGDTGELFF,TGCAGTGCTAGAATCGGGGTCGCTTCGGGGGACACCGGGGAGCTGTTTTTT